Each of the 13 T cell receptor beta chains below was sequenced from the same sample in a study of cytomegalovirus exposure and HLA in healthy donors. PCR primers comprised 60 Vbeta and 13 Jbeta primers. Profiling relied on immunoSEQ multiplex PCR, and the TCRdb table lists in-frame clones only, not all of them. Of about 97,000 clones listed, nearly 65% are singletons. Sample: PBMCs. The receptor source for this set is a human donor in good health.

The rearrangement links TRBV19 to TRBJ1-5; D call uncertain. Germline-derived CDR1 and CDR2 are LNHDA and SQIVND (reference sequence). V was trimmed by 5 bases and J by 3 bases, leaving 11 bases between them. This CDR3 has 14 residues. For the CDR3, the DNA is TGTGCCAGTAGTCCCCGACAAGACAATCAGCCCCAGCATTTT. Encoded protein: CASSPRQDNQPQHF.

The J gene is TRBJ2-1, the V gene TRBV6-6, with D maybe TRBD1 (6 bases). V shed 7 bases and J shed 7 bases, with 11 bases lying between them. The germline V gene encodes CDR1 MNHNY and CDR2 SVGAGI (reference sequence). This CDR3 comprises 12 residues. The chain's CDR3 is CASTPGVNEQFF. CDR3 nucleotide sequence: TGTGCCAGCACCCCAGGGGTTAATGAGCAGTTCTTC.

The chain uses TRBV5-4 and TRBJ2-7; possibly TRBD2 for D (7 bases). The CDR3 sequence is 15 residues long. Germline V gene lookup returns CDR1 SGHNT and CDR2 YYREEE (reference sequence). Trimming removed 4 bases from V and 2 bases from J, with 16 bases in between. CDR3 loop: CASSPRGGRTYEQYF. CDR3 DNA sequence: TGTGCCAGCAGCCCCAGGGGAGGGCGCACCTACGAGCAGTACTTC.

This clone has just one count. The chain is built from TRBV4-1 and TRBJ2-1; D is ambiguous. CDR3 size: 13 residues. Germline V gene data show CDR1 as MGHRA and CDR2 as YSYEKL. V was clipped by 5 bases and J by 4 bases, with 9 bases between them. CDR3 nucleotide sequence: TGCGCCAGCAGCTCGTTCTATTACAATGAGCAGTTCTTC. It yields the protein CASSSFYYNEQFF.

This clone was picked up a small number of times. The gene calls are TRBV29-1 and TRBJ2-1, with 10 bases matching TRBD2. The CDR3 runs to 16 residues. J lost 3 bases, V lost 0 bases, and 5 bases had no gene match. CDR1 is SQVTM and CDR2 is ANQGSEA in the germline V gene. In DNA form, the CDR3 reads TGCAGCGTTGAAGATTACGCTAGCGGGAGCTACAATGAGCAGTTCTTC. Translation gives CSVEDYASGSYNEQFF.

The rearrangement uses TRBV6-6 and TRBJ2-7, with 12 positions matching TRBD2. The CDR3 loop spans 16 amino acids. Germline loops: CDR1 MNHNY, CDR2 SVGAGI (reference sequence). The V gene end was trimmed by 2 bases and the J gene end by 5 bases; junction bases not matched to a gene: 7. DNA for the CDR3: TGTGCCAGCAGTTACCACCTGACTAGCGGGAGTAACGAGCAGTACTTC. Its translation: CASSYHLTSGSNEQYF.

The chain carries TRBV7-9 and TRBJ2-3, with 7 bases matching TRBD1. V dropped 5 bases and J dropped 2; count of bases not matched to a gene: 7. The CDR3 totals 15 residues. CDR1 is SEHNR and CDR2 is FQNEAQ in the germline V gene (reference sequence). The CDR3 protein is CASSPQGQTTDTQYF. Written as DNA, the CDR3 is TGTGCCAGCAGCCCCCAGGGACAGACCACAGATACGCAGTATTTT.

In the case of this clone: Different DNA sequences within this sample yield the same CDR3. The chain is built from TRBV6-5 and TRBJ1-2; no clear D. The CDR3 extends over 13 amino acids. CDR1 is MNHEY and CDR2 is SVGAGI in the germline V gene. Trimming cost V 5 bases and J 2 bases, with 9 bases left between them. CDR3 DNA: TGTGCCAGCAGTCTTCAGAGGAACTATGGCTACACCTTC. Translated, it gives CASSLQRNYGYTF.

This sequence joins TRBV4-2 and TRBJ1-2; 8 nucleotides align to TRBD1. CDR3 length equals 15 residues. The germline CDR1 and CDR2 sequences are LGHNA and YNFKEQ. V dropped 3 bases and J dropped 5; count of bases not matched to a gene: 8. CDR3 sequence: CASSQPGQVPYGYTF. CDR3 DNA: TGTGCCAGCAGCCAGCCGGGACAGGTCCCTTATGGCTACACCTTC.

This clone appeared once. Here the CDR3 reads CASSMGQGRNEQYF. In nucleotides, the CDR3 is TGTGCCAGCAGCATGGGACAGGGGCGGAACGAGCAGTACTTC. V usage is TRBV11-2 and J usage is TRBJ2-7, with TRBD1 matching over 10 bases. The germline CDR1 and CDR2 sequences are SGHAT and FQNNGV. The CDR3 loop spans 14 amino acids. The V gene end was trimmed by 5 bases and the J gene end by 5 bases; junction bases not matched to a gene: 6. The full variable domain, rest sourced from reference TRBV11-2 and TRBJ2-7, is EAGVAQSPRYKIIEKRQSVAFWCNPISGHATLYWYQQILGQGPKLLIQFQNNGVVDDSQLPKDRFSAERLKGVDSTLKIQPAKLEDSAVYLCASSMGQGRNEQYFGPGTRLTVT.

The chain carries TRBV9 and TRBJ2-1; the match to TRBD2 covers 14 bases. The V gene's germline CDR1 is SGDLS and CDR2 YYNGEE. The V segment lost 4 bases and the J segment 5 bases; nucleotides outside the gene matches: 14. This CDR3 region has 19 residues. The CDR3 is CASSTPLGTSGSDHNEQFF. In nucleotides, the CDR3 is TGTGCCAGCAGCACTCCTCTAGGGACTAGCGGGAGCGACCACAATGAGCAGTTCTTC.

The gene calls are TRBV15 and TRBJ2-7, with TRBD2 matching over 12 bases. This CDR3 comprises 14 residues. Trimming cost V 3 bases and J 3 bases; bases outside gene matches: 0. Germline CDR1 LNHNV, CDR2 YYDKDF (reference sequence). This CDR3 is CATSRTSGSYEQYF. In nucleotides, the CDR3 is TGTGCCACCAGCAGGACTAGCGGGAGCTACGAGCAGTACTTC. The complete variable domain, with remaining parts taken from reference TRBV15 and TRBJ2-7, reads DAMVIQNPRYQVTQFGKPVTLSCSQTLNHNVMYWYQQKSSQAPKLLFHYYDKDFNNEADTPDNFQSRRPNTSFCFLDIRSPGLGDTAMYLCATSRTSGSYEQYFGPGTRLTVT.

The chain has TRBV6-6 and TRBJ2-7; tentative D call: TRBD1 (6 bases). The germline V and J ends were trimmed by 4 bases and 1 base, with 14 bases remaining between them. There are 15 residues in the CDR3. Germline V gene data show CDR1 as MNHNY and CDR2 as SVGAGI (reference sequence). CDR3 protein: CASSSHHRESYEQYF. The CDR3 nucleotides are TGTGCCAGCAGTTCCCATCACAGGGAGTCCTACGAGCAGTACTTC.